The 25 T cell receptor beta chains reported below all come from one sample, sequenced in a study of blood T cell repertoires in COVID-19. Data came from immunoSEQ multiplex PCR; TCRdb stores just in-frame clones and leaves some out. The sample carries about 99,000 clones, 84% recorded once. The sequencing input was peripheral blood. The origin of the receptors is a human donor in a cohort sampled during active or convalescent COVID-19.

The chain carries TRBV18 and TRBJ1-2; 9 nucleotides match TRBD1. Germline V gene sequence: CDR1 KGHSH, CDR2 LQKENI. Germline trimming cut 6 bases from V and 3 bases from J; bases unmatched to any gene: 5. This CDR3 has 14 amino acids. The DNA of the CDR3 is TGTGCCAGCTCGCTGACAGGGGGGGACTATGGCTACACCTTC. It yields the protein CASSLTGGDYGYTF.

The chain couples TRBV19 to TRBJ1-1; tentatively, D is TRBD1 (5 bases). This CDR3 has 14 amino acids. Germline CDR1 LNHDA, CDR2 SQIVND (reference sequence). Between the trimmed V and J ends, which lost 5 bases and 0 bases, there was a span of 10 bases. CDR3 loop: CASSVKTVNTEAFF. The CDR3 bases are TGTGCCAGTAGTGTTAAGACAGTGAACACTGAAGCTTTCTTT.

The genes are TRBV27 and TRBJ2-1; possibly TRBD1 for D (5 bases). V was shortened by 4 bases and J by 7 bases, with 11 bases between the two germline ends. Germline V gene sequence: CDR1 MNHEY, CDR2 SMNVEV (reference sequence). The CDR3 has 13 amino acids. CDR3 coding DNA: TGTGCCAGCAGTTCGGGCAGGGTAAATGAGCAGTTCTTC. Its translation is CASSSGRVNEQFF.

This clone appeared a few times. The V call is TRBV18, the J call TRBJ1-5, with 7 bases aligning to TRBD1. Trimming at V came to 3 bases and at J to 5 bases, leaving 4 bases not matched to a gene. This CDR3 spans 14 amino acids. Germline loops: CDR1 KGHSH, CDR2 LQKENI. The CDR3 region has the DNA TGTGCCAGCTCACCGTCAGGGACAGATCAGCCCCAGCATTTT. As protein: CASSPSGTDQPQHF. The full variable domain, in which reference TRBV18 and TRBJ1-5 provide the parts outside the CDR3, is NAGVMQNPRHLVRRRGQEARLRCSPMKGHSHVYWYRQLPEEGLKFMVYLQKENIIDESGMPKERFSAEFPKEGPSILRIQQVVRGDSAAYFCASSPSGTDQPQHFGDGTRLSIL.

This clone was counted once. The gene calls are TRBV18 and TRBJ2-1; the match to TRBD1 covers 12 bases. The CDR3 totals 14 residues. V was clipped by 3 bases and J by 9 bases; unmatched bases: 3. Per the germline V gene, CDR1 is KGHSH and CDR2 is LQKENI. CDR3 nucleotides: TGTGCCAGCTCACCGGGACAGGGGGCCGCTGAGCAGTTCTTC. Amino acids: CASSPGQGAAEQFF.

The rearrangement links TRBV29-1 to TRBJ1-2, with D maybe TRBD1 (5 bases). CDR3 length: 15 residues. Germline V CDR1 and CDR2: SQVTM, ANQGSEA. V shed 3 bases and J shed 0 bases, with 14 bases lying between them. Written as DNA, the CDR3 is TGCAGCGTTGATTCGCTTGACAGAGCTAACTATGGCTACACCTTC. Translation: CSVDSLDRANYGYTF.

The V gene is TRBV5-1, the J gene TRBJ1-1; D gene uncertain. CDR1 is SGHRS, CDR2 YFSETQ, per germline. Trimming pared 6 bases from V and 3 bases from J, leaving 24 bases between. The CDR3 extends over 17 amino acids. CDR3 in DNA: TGCGCCAGCACCCTTTCCACTTTTGACAACGTGGACACTGAAGCTTTCTTT. Translating gives CASTLSTFDNVDTEAFF.

This clone was observed a few times. The chain recombines TRBV28 with TRBJ2-1; D might be TRBD1 (5 bases). Germline-derived CDR1 and CDR2 are MDHEN and SYDVKM. V was trimmed by 1 base and J by 5 bases, leaving 9 bases between them. The CDR3 runs 14 residues. The CDR3 nucleotides read TGTGCCAGCAGTTTATTGGGGCCGAACAATGAGCAGTTCTTC. This gives the protein CASSLLGPNNEQFF.

The CDR3 region is CASSRQYGPLNSPLHF. Written as DNA, the CDR3 is TGTGCCAGCAGTCGTCAGTATGGTCCGCTGAATTCACCCCTCCACTTT. The genes are TRBV6-2 or TRBV6-3 and TRBJ1-6; D not certain. From germline, CDR1 is MNHEY and CDR2 SVGEGT. The V end lost 5 bases, the J end lost 7 bases, and 18 bases lay between the germline ends. This CDR3 has 16 residues.

The rearrangement uses TRBV7-2 and TRBJ1-4; D gene unclear. This CDR3 contains 13 residues. Trimming stripped 0 bases from V and 10 bases from J, with 9 bases between. Germline V CDR1 and CDR2: SGHTA, FQGNSA. The chain's CDR3 is CASSLAPGGKLFF. CDR3 DNA sequence: TGTGCCAGCAGCTTAGCCCCAGGAGGAAAACTGTTTTTT. The variable domain in full, with the rest retrieved from reference TRBV7-2 and TRBJ1-4, is GAGVSQSPSNKVTEKGKDVELRCDPISGHTALYWYRQSLGQGLEFLIYFQGNSAPDKSGLPSDRFSAERTGGSVSTLTIQRTQQEDSAVYLCASSLAPGGKLFFGSGTQLSVL.

The CDR3 loop reads CATSPPGLTPPDTQYF. CDR3 bases: TGTGCCACCAGTCCCCCGGGACTCACACCCCCAGATACGCAGTATTTT. The rearrangement uses TRBV24-1 and TRBJ2-3; possible D gene TRBD2, 6 bases. Trimming pared 6 bases from V and 4 bases from J, leaving 19 bases between. CDR3 length: 16 amino acids. CDR1 is KGHDR and CDR2 is SFDVKD in the germline V gene.

The rearrangement uses TRBV5-1 and TRBJ2-7; TRBD2 matches 7 bases. The CDR3 totals 12 residues. The V gene end was trimmed by 3 bases and the J gene end by 7 bases; junction bases not matched to a gene: 4. From germline, CDR1 is SGHRS and CDR2 YFSETQ. This CDR3 reads CASSWEGREQYF. CDR3 coding DNA: TGCGCCAGCAGCTGGGAGGGTCGGGAGCAGTACTTC.

This chain joins TRBV28 and TRBJ2-5; a weak D match, TRBD2 (5 bases). The CDR3 consists of 15 residues. Trimming removed 4 bases at V and 2 bases at J, with 14 bases between. The germline V gene has CDR1 MDHEN and CDR2 SYDVKM. CDR3 protein: CASSSLTRLQETQYF. CDR3 bases: TGTGCCAGCAGTTCGCTGACAAGACTACAAGAGACCCAGTACTTC.

This chain joins TRBV7-9 and TRBJ1-2; 9 bases line up with TRBD1. Germline CDR1 is SEHNR and CDR2 is FQNEAQ (reference sequence). The J segment lost 6 bases and the V segment lost 6 bases, leaving 5 bases of the junction unmatched. The CDR3 extends over 13 amino acids. The CDR3 spells CASRSDRGNGYTF. The CDR3 DNA follows: TGTGCCAGCAGATCAGACAGGGGGAATGGCTACACCTTC.

This clone appeared once. J is TRBJ2-3 and V is TRBV7-2; 14 bases align to TRBD2. J lost 3 bases, V lost 1 base, and 3 bases had no gene match. The CDR3 loop spans 17 amino acids. Looked up from germline, CDR1 is SGHTA and CDR2 is FQGNSA. CDR3 loop: CASSLVGTSGGTDTQYF. CDR3 sequence (DNA): TGTGCCAGCAGCTTAGTAGGGACTAGCGGGGGAACAGATACGCAGTATTTT.

The chain combines TRBV4-1 with TRBJ2-3; maybe TRBD2 (5 bases). This CDR3 region has 17 residues. The germline gives CDR1 MGHRA, CDR2 YSYEKL. Between the trimmed V and J ends, which lost 0 bases and 2 bases, there was a span of 15 bases. CDR3 region: CASSQDQAGTYTDTQYF. The CDR3 region has the DNA TGCGCCAGCAGCCAAGATCAGGCGGGCACCTACACAGATACGCAGTATTTT.

V usage is TRBV21-1 and J usage is TRBJ1-1. TRBV21-1 has pseudogene status. The CDR3 has 18 residues. The CDR3, as DNA: TGTGCCAGCAGCAAAGCCTTGTCGGCGGGGCGATTGAACACTGAAGCTTTCTTT. Amino acids: CASSKALSAGRLNTEAFF.

The chain links TRBV5-5 to TRBJ1-2; 9 nucleotides agree with TRBD1. V lost 3 bases, J lost 7 bases, and 1 base stayed unmatched. CDR3 size: 12 residues. The germline gives CDR1 SGHKS, CDR2 YYEKEE (reference sequence). CDR3 sequence (DNA): TGTGCCAGCAGCTGGGACAGGGCTGGCTACACCTTC. This gives the protein CASSWDRAGYTF.

The chain links TRBV10-3 to TRBJ2-7, with TRBD2 matching over 16 bases. CDR1 and CDR2 from the germline V gene are ENHRY and SYGVKD. The CDR3 consists of 17 residues. V lost 4 bases to trimming and J lost 4 bases; unmatched junction nucleotides: 7. The CDR3 here is CAISVGTSGGAVYEQYF. The CDR3 nucleotides are TGTGCCATCAGTGTAGGGACTAGCGGGGGGGCGGTATACGAGCAGTACTTC.

V gene TRBV7-2 combines with J gene TRBJ1-6; no clear D gene. CDR1 SGHTA and CDR2 FQGNSA come from the germline V gene. Trimming removed 4 bases from V and 11 bases from J, with 12 bases in between. The CDR3 has 13 residues. CDR3 bases: TGTGCCAGCAGCTCCCTCACCGGGACACCCCTCCACTTT. It is translated as CASSSLTGTPLHF.

V usage is TRBV3-1 (or the pseudogene TRBV3-2) and J usage is TRBJ1-1, with D possibly TRBD1 on 5 matching bases. The CDR3 has 13 residues. Germline V CDR1 and CDR2: LGHDT, YNNKEL (reference sequence). Trimming pared 1 base from V and 3 bases from J, leaving 6 bases between. As DNA, the CDR3 is TGTGCCAGCAGCCAAGCGGGGGACACTGAAGCTTTCTTT. This codes for CASSQAGDTEAFF.

The rearrangement uses TRBV19 and TRBJ2-2; TRBD1 is a possible D gene (5 bases). V lost 8 bases and J 8 bases, leaving 9 bases between the germline ends. Germline CDR1 reads LNHDA; CDR2 reads SQIVND (reference sequence). The CDR3 runs to 11 residues. CDR3 coding DNA: TGTGCCAGTGGCTGGACAGGGGAGCTGTTTTTT. Translating gives CASGWTGELFF.

The chain is built from TRBV4-3 and TRBJ1-3, with a weak D call TRBD1 (5 bases). CDR1 and CDR2 from the germline V gene are LGHNA and YSLEER. The CDR3 is 17 residues long. The V end lost 11 bases, the J end lost 2 bases, and 25 bases lay between the germline ends. The CDR3 DNA follows: TGCGCCTCCACCCCCCGGTGGGGGGGACGTCCTGGAAACACCATATATTTT. Encoded protein: CASTPRWGGRPGNTIYF.

This clone has a handful of counts. The chain joins TRBV20-1 to TRBJ1-2, with a weak D call TRBD1 (6 bases). The V gene's germline CDR1 is DFQATT and CDR2 SNEGSKA (reference sequence). The CDR3 has 13 amino acids. V lost 3 bases and J lost 2, with 10 bases in between. CDR3 bases: TGCAGTGCTAGTCCAGGGGCGAACTATGGCTACACCTTC. Translation: CSASPGANYGYTF.

The chain combines TRBV11-3 with TRBJ1-2; D unresolved. CDR3 size: 15 residues. Deletions cut 0 bases from V and 5 bases from J, with 13 bases between. CDR1 and CDR2 (germline): SGHNT, YENEEA. The CDR3 here is CASSLEGGADYGYTF. CDR3 in DNA: TGTGCCAGCAGCTTAGAGGGTGGAGCGGATTATGGCTACACCTTC.